This TCR beta chain was captured by sequencing in a study of response to subunit inactivated influenza vaccine. Study results and caveats: Each seasonal flu vaccination may recruit only limited new T cells, authors suggested.

TCRdb re-called the RT-PCR reads with MiXCR, one entry per CDR3 protein. The sample holds roughly 290,000 distinct CDR3 sequences, just over 20% seen once. There are 17 residues in the CDR3. Losses at the gene ends were 8 bases for V and 0 bases for J; bases not matched to a gene: 15. The germline gives CDR1 SQVTM, CDR2 ANQGSEA. Concerning this clonotype: Its antigen is undetermined.

The TCR originated in a man between 50 and 69 years old who received an inactivated influenza vaccine. Source: PBMCs from blood, taken approximately 20 months after vaccination. The chain couples TRBV29-1 to TRBJ2-1, with 8 bases that match TRBD1. Here the CDR3 reads CSFRGQSKVGSYNEQFF. DNA of the CDR3: TGCAGCTTCAGGGGGCAGTCCAAGGTGGGCTCCTACAATGAGCAGTTCTTC.